This TCR beta chain was obtained from a study of cytomegalovirus exposure and HLA in healthy donors. Regarding this clone: Antigen specificity is unknown.

Study-level results: Presence/absence analyses took donor sequencing depth as roughly uniform. An observed cluster of highly shared sequence variants was recorded as a likely sequencing artifact. A later analysis found that most CMV-associated TCR beta chains appeared HLA-restricted.

PCR involved 60 Vbeta and 13 Jbeta primers. Repertoires were generated with immunoSEQ multiplex PCR, while TCRdb's copy carries only in-frame clones and drops some. The profile shows about 82,000 clones, around 78% of them singletons. Germline CDR1 and CDR2: WSHSY and SAAADI. The V and J ends lost 3 bases and 4 bases, in that order; junction bases with no gene match: 7. CDR3 size: 15 residues. The material sequenced was PBMCs. The chain carries TRBV10-2 and TRBJ1-2; TRBD1 matches 8 bases. The clonotype was recovered from a male donor in good health and CMV-seropositive. In DNA, the CDR3 is TGCGCCAGCAGTGACCCGTCTACAGGGGGCTATGGCTACACCTTC. Its protein is CASSDPSTGGYGYTF.